The 22 T cell receptor beta chains given below trace back to one sample, sequenced in a study of blood T cell repertoires in COVID-19. The assay was immunoSEQ multiplex PCR, and TCRdb's table has in-frame clones only and misses some. The profile shows approximately 290,000 clones, approximately 85% of them singletons. Sequencing was carried out using PBMCs or T cells enriched from blood (not recorded which). These receptor sequences come from a woman aged 25-40 years who had recovered from COVID-19.

This chain joins TRBV9 and TRBJ2-3; TRBD1 aligns across 9 bases. In germline, CDR1 is SGDLS, CDR2 YYNGEE. The CDR3 is 18 residues long. With 4 bases clipped from V and 2 bases from J, the junction kept 14 bases outside the gene matches. The CDR3: CASSPQLLRDRVTDTQYF. Here the CDR3 DNA reads TGTGCCAGCAGCCCCCAACTCCTTCGGGACAGGGTCACAGATACGCAGTATTTT.

The genes are TRBV28 and TRBJ2-2, with D hard to call. Germline V gene lookup returns CDR1 MDHEN and CDR2 SYDVKM. CDR3 size: 12 residues. Between the trimmed V and J ends, which lost 5 bases and 8 bases, there was a span of 9 bases. CDR3 sequence reads: CASSPHLGELFF. In DNA, the CDR3 is TGTGCCAGCAGTCCCCATTTGGGGGAGCTGTTTTTT.

The chain uses TRBV4-1 and TRBJ2-5; 7 nucleotides align to TRBD2. The CDR3 covers 17 residues. Germline V gene data show CDR1 as MGHRA and CDR2 as YSYEKL. V lost 2 bases, J lost 5 bases, and 14 bases stayed unmatched. The CDR3 region is CASSQLLLLAFGETQYF. CDR3 in DNA: TGCGCCAGCAGCCAACTATTGTTACTAGCGTTTGGCGAGACCCAGTACTTC.

With regard to this clone: A much larger clonotype is one base distant, so this may be a read error. This specimen includes other DNA sequences encoding the same CDR3. The chain combines TRBV30 with TRBJ1-5; D unresolved. With 0 bases removed from V and 2 bases from J, the gap between germline ends came to 5 bases. CDR1 and CDR2 (germline): GTSNPN, SVGIG (reference sequence). The CDR3 runs to 13 residues. The CDR3 loop reads CAWSVRGNQPQHF. The CDR3 bases are TGTGCCTGGAGTGTACGGGGCAATCAGCCCCAGCATTTT. Together with reference TRBV30 and TRBJ1-5, the CDR3 gives the full variable domain: SQTIHQWPATLVQPVGSPLSLECTVEGTSNPNLYWYRQAAGRGLQLLFYSVGIGQISSEVPQNLSASRPQDRQFILSSKKLLLSDSGFYLCAWSVRGNQPQHFGDGTRLSIL.

CDR3 bases: TGTGCCAGCAGCTTAGCGGAGACAGGGGGCTACGAGCAGTACTTC. Translating it yields CASSLAETGGYEQYF. The rearrangement links TRBV11-1 to TRBJ2-7; 9 bases agree with TRBD1. The CDR3 loop spans 15 amino acids. Looked up from germline, CDR1 is SGHAT and CDR2 is FQDESV (reference sequence). The ends lost 0 bases at V and 3 bases at J; junction bases unmatched: 3.

The rearrangement uses TRBV2 and TRBJ1-2; 7 bases are shared with TRBD1. The CDR3 contains 14 residues. Germline-derived CDR1 and CDR2 are SNHLY and FYNNEI. The ends lost 5 bases at V and 8 bases at J; junction bases unmatched: 11. For the CDR3, the DNA is TGTGCCAGCAGTAACACCGGACAGGCCCCAGGCTACACCTTC. Encoded protein: CASSNTGQAPGYTF.

The chain joins TRBV29-1 to TRBJ1-3; D unresolved. The germline gives CDR1 SQVTM, CDR2 ANQGSEA. CDR3 size: 13 residues. V dropped 4 bases and J dropped 0 bases, with 7 bases sitting between them. The CDR3 region is CSVAVGSGNTIYF. The CDR3 coding sequence is TGCAGCGTTGCCGTCGGCTCTGGAAACACCATATATTTT. The variable domain in full, with the rest retrieved from reference TRBV29-1 and TRBJ1-3, is SAVISQKPSRDICQRGTSLTIQCQVDSQVTMMFWYRQQPGQSLTLIATANQGSEATYESGFVIDKFPISRPNLTFSTLTVSNMSPEDSSIYLCSVAVGSGNTIYFGEGSWLTVV.

With respect to this clone: Other DNA sequences in the same sample also yield this CDR3. The genes are TRBV14 and TRBJ1-2; D possibly corresponds to TRBD1 (5 bases). This CDR3 is built from 13 residues. Trimming took off 0 bases at V and 4 bases at J, with 6 bases between the two ends. Germline CDR1 is SGHDN and CDR2 is FVKESK. The CDR3 DNA follows: TGTGCCAGCAGCCAAGATAGGGGCTATGGCTACACCTTC. Residues: CASSQDRGYGYTF.

V usage is TRBV28 and J usage is TRBJ1-5, with D unresolved. The ends were cut back, 8 bases at V and 0 bases at J, with 8 bases in the middle. CDR1 and CDR2 from the germline V gene are MDHEN and SYDVKM. This CDR3 region has 13 residues. Here the CDR3 reads CASSSDSNQPQHF. The CDR3 DNA reads as TGTGCCAGCTCTAGTGATAGCAATCAGCCCCAGCATTTT.

This rearrangement joins TRBV6-1 to TRBJ1-2, with TRBD1 matching over 7 bases. Germline CDR1 and CDR2: MNHNS and SASEGT. V dropped 3 bases and J dropped 2; count of bases not matched to a gene: 3. The CDR3 totals 14 residues. The CDR3 DNA sequence: TGTGCCAGCAGTGAGACAGGGCGGAACTATGGCTACACCTTC. This translates into CASSETGRNYGYTF.

The J gene is TRBJ1-2, the V gene TRBV5-1; 7 nucleotides agree with TRBD1. The germline V gene encodes CDR1 SGHRS and CDR2 YFSETQ. CDR3 length: 14 residues. With 4 bases clipped from V and 5 bases from J, the junction kept 8 bases outside the gene matches. CDR3 in DNA: TGCGCCAGCAGCCAAGGGGGCGGGGAGTATGGCTACACCTTC. Residues: CASSQGGGEYGYTF.

The chain has TRBV5-1 and TRBJ1-1; D is undetermined. V was shortened by 5 bases and J by 4 bases, with 12 bases between the two germline ends. The CDR3 has 13 residues. The germline gives CDR1 SGHRS, CDR2 YFSETQ. This CDR3 reads CASRTYPVTEAFF. In DNA form, the CDR3 reads TGCGCCAGCAGGACATACCCGGTCACTGAAGCTTTCTTT.

V usage is TRBV4-1 and J usage is TRBJ2-2, with a tentative D call TRBD2 (5 bases). The CDR3 covers 16 residues. The V end was cut by 6 bases, the J end by 3 bases, with 17 bases between. Germline CDR1 is MGHRA and CDR2 is YSYEKL. CDR3 bases: TGCGCCAGCAGTCCTTCGGACTCCTTCCACACCGGGGAGCTGTTTTTT. As protein: CASSPSDSFHTGELFF.

The chain is built from TRBV9 and TRBJ1-4, with 9 bases fitting TRBD1. Germline-derived CDR1 and CDR2 are SGDLS and YYNGEE. The J segment lost 7 bases and the V segment lost 1 base, leaving 8 bases of the junction unmatched. CDR3 length: 16 residues. DNA for the CDR3: TGTGCCAGCAGCGTAAGCGGGACAGGGCTAGGTGAAAAACTGTTTTTT. Translated, it gives CASSVSGTGLGEKLFF. The variable domain in full, with the rest retrieved from reference TRBV9 and TRBJ1-4, is DSGVTQTPKHLITATGQRVTLRCSPRSGDLSVYWYQQSLDQGLQFLIQYYNGEERAKGNILERFSAQQFPDLHSELNLSSLELGDSALYFCASSVSGTGLGEKLFFGSGTQLSVL.

A single count supports this clone. The chain has TRBV4-1 and TRBJ1-2, with 10 bases aligning to TRBD1. V lost 2 bases to trimming and J lost 5 bases; unmatched junction nucleotides: 5. The CDR3 is 15 amino acids. CDR1 is MGHRA, CDR2 YSYEKL, per germline. CDR3 sequence (DNA): TGCGCCAGCAGCCAACCGGGACAGGGGATTTATGGCTACACCTTC. It is translated as CASSQPGQGIYGYTF.

This chain links TRBV28 with TRBJ1-4; 10 nucleotides agree with TRBD1. Germline V gene data show CDR1 as MDHEN and CDR2 as SYDVKM. The CDR3 has 13 residues. Trimming cost V 3 bases and J 15 bases; bases outside gene matches: 7. The CDR3 reads CASSFFRQGAVFF. The CDR3 DNA sequence: TGTGCCAGCAGTTTCTTTAGACAGGGGGCTGTGTTTTTT.

The chain recombines TRBV5-6 with TRBJ2-7; D may be TRBD1 (5 bases). V shed 2 bases and J shed 2 bases, with 11 bases lying between them. The CDR3 extends over 14 amino acids. Germline-derived CDR1 and CDR2 are SGHDT and YYEEEE. CDR3 DNA: TGTGCCAGCAGCTTTATTAGGGGTCCCTACGAGCAGTACTTC. Protein sequence: CASSFIRGPYEQYF. Using reference TRBV5-6 and TRBJ2-7 for the parts outside the CDR3, the full variable domain is DAGVTQSPTHLIKTRGQQVTLRCSPKSGHDTVSWYQQALGQGPQFIFQYYEEEERQRGNFPDRFSGHQFPNYSSELNVNALLLGDSALYLCASSFIRGPYEQYFGPGTRLTVT.

V usage is TRBV7-6 and J usage is TRBJ2-5; 8 bases align to TRBD2. Germline CDR1 is SGHVS and CDR2 is FNYEAQ. The CDR3 loop spans 15 amino acids. The trim removed 2 bases at V and 5 bases at J, leaving 7 bases unmatched. The CDR3 is CASSLNTGGLETQYF. CDR3 in DNA: TGTGCCAGCAGCTTAAATACGGGGGGGCTGGAGACCCAGTACTTC. Full variable domain (rest looked up from reference TRBV7-6 and TRBJ2-5): GAGVSQSPRYKVTKRGQDVALRCDPISGHVSLYWYRQALGQGPEFLTYFNYEAQQDKSGLPNDRFSAERPEGSISTLTIQRTEQRDSAMYRCASSLNTGGLETQYFGPGTRLLVL.

The rearrangement joins TRBV28 to TRBJ1-3; D is ambiguous. This CDR3 region has 16 residues. V was pared by 3 bases and J by 0 bases, with 12 bases between. Germline V CDR1 and CDR2: MDHEN, SYDVKM. The CDR3 coding sequence is TGTGCCAGCAGTTTGGCAGATTCCTTCTCTGGAAACACCATATATTTT. This codes for CASSLADSFSGNTIYF.

V usage is TRBV11-3 and J usage is TRBJ2-5, with D possibly TRBD2 on 6 matching bases. Germline CDR1 and CDR2: SGHNT and YENEEA. The CDR3 length is 15 residues. Trimming stripped 5 bases from V and 4 bases from J, with 17 bases between. CDR3 nucleotides: TGTGCCAGCAGCCCTGGGGGGACCTCCCCAGAGACCCAGTACTTC. This sequence encodes CASSPGGTSPETQYF.

This rearrangement joins TRBV15 to TRBJ1-1; perhaps TRBD1 as D (5 bases). Germline V gene lookup returns CDR1 LNHNV and CDR2 YYDKDF (reference sequence). V was shortened by 1 base and J by 2 bases, with 20 bases between the two germline ends. This CDR3 is 18 amino acids long. CDR3 protein: CATSRGRRALGGNTEAFF. Here the CDR3 DNA reads TGTGCCACCAGCAGAGGACGAAGGGCATTGGGGGGAAACACTGAAGCTTTCTTT.

This rearrangement joins TRBV19 to TRBJ2-1; 9 nucleotides match TRBD1. V was pared by 7 bases and J by 9 bases, with 16 bases of the junction left unmatched. The CDR3 sequence is 16 residues long. CDR1 LNHDA and CDR2 SQIVND come from the germline V gene (reference sequence). CDR3 DNA sequence: TGTGCCAGTACCAAAATCCCGGGACAGGGTGCCGTTGAGCAGTTCTTC. Translated: CASTKIPGQGAVEQFF.